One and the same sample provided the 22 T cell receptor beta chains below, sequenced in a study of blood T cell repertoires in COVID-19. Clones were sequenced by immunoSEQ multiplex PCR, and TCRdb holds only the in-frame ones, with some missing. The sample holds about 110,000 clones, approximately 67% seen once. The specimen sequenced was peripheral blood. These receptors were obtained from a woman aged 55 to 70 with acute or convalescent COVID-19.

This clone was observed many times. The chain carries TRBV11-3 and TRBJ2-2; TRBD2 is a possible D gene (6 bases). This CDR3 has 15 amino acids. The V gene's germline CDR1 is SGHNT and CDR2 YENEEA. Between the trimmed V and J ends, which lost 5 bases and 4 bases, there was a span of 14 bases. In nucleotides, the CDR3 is TGTGCCAGCAGCCCTGCGGGGTCGGGCACCGGGGAGCTGTTTTTT. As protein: CASSPAGSGTGELFF.

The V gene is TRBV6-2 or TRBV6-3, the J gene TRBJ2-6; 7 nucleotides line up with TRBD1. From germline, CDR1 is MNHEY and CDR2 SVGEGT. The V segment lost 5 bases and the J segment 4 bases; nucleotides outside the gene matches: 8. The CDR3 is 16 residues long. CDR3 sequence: CASSDRAAAGANVLTF. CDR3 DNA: TGTGCCAGCAGTGACAGGGCGGCAGCCGGGGCCAACGTCCTGACTTTC.

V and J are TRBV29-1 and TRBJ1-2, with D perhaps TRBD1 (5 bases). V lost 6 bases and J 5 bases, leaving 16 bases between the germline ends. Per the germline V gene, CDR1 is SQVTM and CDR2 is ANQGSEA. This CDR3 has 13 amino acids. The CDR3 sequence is CSVVGDRGYGYTF. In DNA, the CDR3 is TGCAGCGTCGTGGGGGACCGGGGGTATGGCTACACCTTC.

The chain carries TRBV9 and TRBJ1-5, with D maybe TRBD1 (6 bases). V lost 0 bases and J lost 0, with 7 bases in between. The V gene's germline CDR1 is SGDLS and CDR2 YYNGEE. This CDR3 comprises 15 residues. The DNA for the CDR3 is TGTGCCAGCAGCGTAGGACAGGATAGCAATCAGCCCCAGCATTTT. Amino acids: CASSVGQDSNQPQHF.

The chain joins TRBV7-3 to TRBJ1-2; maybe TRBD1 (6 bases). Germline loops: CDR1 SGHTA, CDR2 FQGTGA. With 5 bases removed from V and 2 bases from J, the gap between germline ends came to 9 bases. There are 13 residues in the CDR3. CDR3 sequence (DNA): TGTGCCAGCAGCCCTACAGGGAACTATGGCTACACCTTC. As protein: CASSPTGNYGYTF. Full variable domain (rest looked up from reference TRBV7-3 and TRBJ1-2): GAGVSQTPSNKVTEKGKYVELRCDPISGHTALYWYRQSLGQGPEFLIYFQGTGAADDSGLPNDRFFAVRPEGSVSTLKIQRTERGDSAVYLCASSPTGNYGYTFGSGTRLTVV.

The CDR3 DNA reads TGTGCCAGCTCACCACGCAGTGACACCGGGGAGCTGTTTTTT. This codes for CASSPRSDTGELFF. The rearrangement joins TRBV18 to TRBJ2-2; D uncertain. V was pared by 1 base and J by 3 bases, with 6 bases between. CDR3 size: 14 residues. The V gene's germline CDR1 is KGHSH and CDR2 LQKENI.

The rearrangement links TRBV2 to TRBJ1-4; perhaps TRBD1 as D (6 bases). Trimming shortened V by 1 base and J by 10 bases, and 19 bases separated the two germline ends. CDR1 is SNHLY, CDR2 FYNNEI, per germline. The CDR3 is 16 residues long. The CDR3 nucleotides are TGTGCCAGCAGTGAAGGGGACACTTTTCAACGGGGAAAACTGTTTTTT. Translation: CASSEGDTFQRGKLFF.

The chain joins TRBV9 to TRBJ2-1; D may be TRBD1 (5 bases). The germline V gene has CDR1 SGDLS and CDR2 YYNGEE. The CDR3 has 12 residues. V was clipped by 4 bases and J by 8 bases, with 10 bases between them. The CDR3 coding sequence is TGTGCCAGCAGCCCCACAGGCTATGAGCAGTTCTTC. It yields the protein CASSPTGYEQFF.

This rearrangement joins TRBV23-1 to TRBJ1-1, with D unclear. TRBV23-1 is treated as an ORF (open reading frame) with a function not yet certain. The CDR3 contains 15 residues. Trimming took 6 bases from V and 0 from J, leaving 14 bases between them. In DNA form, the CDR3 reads TGCGCCAGCAGCCTCGGGGAGATATTGAACACTGAAGCTTTCTTT. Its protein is CASSLGEILNTEAFF.

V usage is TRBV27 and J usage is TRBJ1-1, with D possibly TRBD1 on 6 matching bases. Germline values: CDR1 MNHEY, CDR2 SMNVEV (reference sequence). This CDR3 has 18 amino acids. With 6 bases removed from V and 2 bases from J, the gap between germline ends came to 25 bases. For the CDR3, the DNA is TGTGCCAGCAGCCACTGGGGAACCTGGACAGAGTTAAACACTGAAGCTTTCTTT. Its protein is CASSHWGTWTELNTEAFF.

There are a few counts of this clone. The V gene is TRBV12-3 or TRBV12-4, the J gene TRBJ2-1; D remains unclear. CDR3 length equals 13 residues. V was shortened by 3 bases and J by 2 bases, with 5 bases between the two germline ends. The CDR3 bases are TGTGCCAGCAGTTTGGGCCCCTACAATGAGCAGTTCTTC. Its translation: CASSLGPYNEQFF.

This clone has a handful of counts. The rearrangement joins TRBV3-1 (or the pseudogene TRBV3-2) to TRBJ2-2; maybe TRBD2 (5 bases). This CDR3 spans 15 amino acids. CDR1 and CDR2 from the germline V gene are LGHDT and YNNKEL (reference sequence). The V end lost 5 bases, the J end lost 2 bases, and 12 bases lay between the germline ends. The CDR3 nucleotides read TGTGCCAGCAGCGCGGGTCTGATAAACACCGGGGAGCTGTTTTTT. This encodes CASSAGLINTGELFF.

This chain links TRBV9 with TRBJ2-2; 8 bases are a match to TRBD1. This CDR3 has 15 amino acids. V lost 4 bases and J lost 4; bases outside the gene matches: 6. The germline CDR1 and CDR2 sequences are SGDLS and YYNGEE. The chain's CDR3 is CASSRGQGSTGELFF. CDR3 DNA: TGTGCCAGCAGCCGCGGACAGGGCTCCACCGGGGAGCTGTTTTTT.

The CDR3 here is CASSDAGAGRSQPQHF. The CDR3 nucleotides read TGTGCCAGCAGTGATGCGGGGGCCGGCAGAAGTCAGCCCCAGCATTTT. The V call is TRBV2, the J call TRBJ1-5, with TRBD1 as a possible D gene (6 bases). V was pared by 3 bases and J by 6 bases, with 18 bases between. Germline CDR1 SNHLY, CDR2 FYNNEI. This CDR3 has 16 amino acids.

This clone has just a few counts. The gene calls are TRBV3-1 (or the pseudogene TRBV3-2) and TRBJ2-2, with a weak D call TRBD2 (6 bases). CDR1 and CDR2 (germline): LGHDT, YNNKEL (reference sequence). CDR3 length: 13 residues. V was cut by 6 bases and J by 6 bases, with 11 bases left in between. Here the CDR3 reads CASRVGEAGELFF. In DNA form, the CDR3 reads TGTGCCAGCAGGGTGGGGGAGGCCGGGGAGCTGTTTTTT.

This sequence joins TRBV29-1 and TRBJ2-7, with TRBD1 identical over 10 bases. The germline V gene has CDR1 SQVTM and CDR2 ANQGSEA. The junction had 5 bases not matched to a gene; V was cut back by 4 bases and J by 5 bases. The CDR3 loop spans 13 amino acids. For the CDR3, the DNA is TGCAGCGTTGGTTGGGACAGGGGAGACGAGCAGTACTTC. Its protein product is CSVGWDRGDEQYF.

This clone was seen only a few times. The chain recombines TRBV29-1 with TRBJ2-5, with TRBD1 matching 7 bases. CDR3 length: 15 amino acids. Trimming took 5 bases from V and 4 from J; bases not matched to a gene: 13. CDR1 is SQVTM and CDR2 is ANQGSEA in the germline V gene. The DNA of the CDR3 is TGCAGCGTTTTGGGGGCACAGGGGATTACAGAGACCCAGTACTTC. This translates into CSVLGAQGITETQYF.

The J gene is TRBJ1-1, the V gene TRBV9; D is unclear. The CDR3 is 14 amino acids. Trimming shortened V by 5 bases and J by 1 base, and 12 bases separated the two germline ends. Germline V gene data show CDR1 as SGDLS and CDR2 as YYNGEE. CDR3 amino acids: CASSRMTENTEAFF. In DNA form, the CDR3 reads TGTGCCAGCAGTCGAATGACTGAGAACACTGAAGCTTTCTTT.

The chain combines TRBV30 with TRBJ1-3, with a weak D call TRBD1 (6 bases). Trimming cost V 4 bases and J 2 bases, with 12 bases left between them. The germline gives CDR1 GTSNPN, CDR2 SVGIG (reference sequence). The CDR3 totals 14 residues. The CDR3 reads CAWNKGGAGNTIYF. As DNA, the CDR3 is TGTGCCTGGAATAAGGGGGGGGCTGGAAACACCATATATTTT.

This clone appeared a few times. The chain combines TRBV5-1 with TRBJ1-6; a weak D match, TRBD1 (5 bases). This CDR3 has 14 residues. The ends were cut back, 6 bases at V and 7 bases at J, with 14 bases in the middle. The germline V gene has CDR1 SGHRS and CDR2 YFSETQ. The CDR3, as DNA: TGCGCCAGCACAACGGGACGGGGGAATTCACCCCTCCACTTT. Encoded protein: CASTTGRGNSPLHF.

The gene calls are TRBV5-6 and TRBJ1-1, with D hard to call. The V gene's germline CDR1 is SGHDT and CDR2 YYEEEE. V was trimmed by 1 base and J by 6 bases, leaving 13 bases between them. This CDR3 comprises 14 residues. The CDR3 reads CASSLRSPTAEAFF. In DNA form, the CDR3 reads TGTGCCAGCAGCTTGAGGAGCCCGACCGCTGAAGCTTTCTTT.

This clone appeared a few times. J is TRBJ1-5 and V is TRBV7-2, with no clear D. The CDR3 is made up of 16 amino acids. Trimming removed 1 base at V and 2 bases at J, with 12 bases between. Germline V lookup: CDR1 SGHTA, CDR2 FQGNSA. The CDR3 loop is CASSLVAGGGNQPQHF. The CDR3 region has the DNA TGTGCCAGCAGCTTAGTTGCTGGAGGCGGCAATCAGCCCCAGCATTTT.